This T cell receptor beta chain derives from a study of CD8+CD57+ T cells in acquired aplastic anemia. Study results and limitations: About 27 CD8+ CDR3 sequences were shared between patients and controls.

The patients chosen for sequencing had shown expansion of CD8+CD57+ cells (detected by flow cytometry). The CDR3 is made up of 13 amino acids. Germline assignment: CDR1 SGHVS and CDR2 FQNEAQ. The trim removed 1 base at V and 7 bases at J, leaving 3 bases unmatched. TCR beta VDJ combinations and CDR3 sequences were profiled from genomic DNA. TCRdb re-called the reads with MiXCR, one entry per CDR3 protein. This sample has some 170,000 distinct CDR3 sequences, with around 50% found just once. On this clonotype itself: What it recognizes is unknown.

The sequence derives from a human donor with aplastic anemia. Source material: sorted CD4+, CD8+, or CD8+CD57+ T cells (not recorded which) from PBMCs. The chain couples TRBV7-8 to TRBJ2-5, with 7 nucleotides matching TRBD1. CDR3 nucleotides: TGTGCCAGCAGCTTAGAGGGGGCAGGGACCCAGTACTTC. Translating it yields CASSLEGAGTQYF.